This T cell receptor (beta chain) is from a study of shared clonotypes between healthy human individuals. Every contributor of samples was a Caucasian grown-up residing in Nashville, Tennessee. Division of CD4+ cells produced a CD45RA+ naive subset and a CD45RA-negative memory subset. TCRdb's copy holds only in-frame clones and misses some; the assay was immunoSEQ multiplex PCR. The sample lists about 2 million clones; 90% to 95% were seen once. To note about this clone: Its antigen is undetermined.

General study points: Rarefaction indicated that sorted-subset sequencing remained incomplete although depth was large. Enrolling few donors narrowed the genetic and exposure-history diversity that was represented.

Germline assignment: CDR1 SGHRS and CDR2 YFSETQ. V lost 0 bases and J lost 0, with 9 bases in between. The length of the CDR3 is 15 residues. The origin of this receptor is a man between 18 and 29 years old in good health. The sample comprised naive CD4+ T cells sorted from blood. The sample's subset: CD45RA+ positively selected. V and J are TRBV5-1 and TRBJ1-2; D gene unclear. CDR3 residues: CASSLDVLANYGYTF. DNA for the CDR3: TGCGCCAGCAGCTTGGACGTCCTAGCTAACTATGGCTACACCTTC. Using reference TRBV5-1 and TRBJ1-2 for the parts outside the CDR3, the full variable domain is KAGVTQTPRYLIKTRGQQVTLSCSPISGHRSVSWYQQTPGQGLQFLFEYFSETQRNKGNFPGRFSGRQFSNSRSEMNVSTLELGDSALYLCASSLDVLANYGYTFGSGTRLTVV.